This TCR beta chain was sequenced for a study of Ad26.COV2.S vaccination and SARS-CoV-2 variants. Study-level results: Similar non-spike TCR breadth was seen in vaccine and placebo recipients. Vaccine recipients had higher spike-specific TCR breadth than placebo recipients.

This clone was counted only a few times. What it binds is not known. Germline trimming cut 4 bases from V and 0 bases from J; bases unmatched to any gene: 3. The CDR3 loop spans 14 amino acids. Germline V gene lookup returns CDR1 SGHNT and CDR2 YYREEE (reference sequence). Treatment of the sample: roughly 18 received Ad26.COV2.S at low or high dose, single or two shots; about 5 received placebo; per-sample allocation not given. On day 63 after the first injection, vaccine and placebo recipients gave samples. Some clones are missing from TCRdb's copy, which holds only in-frame ones; the method was immunoSEQ multiplex PCR. The table has 300,000 to 350,000 clones, about 86% seen once.

The chain combines TRBV5-4 with TRBJ1-1, with TRBD1 matching over 7 bases. The TCR was taken from a person between 18 and 60 years old who received the Ad26.COV2.S COVID-19 vaccine or a placebo. This material consisted of peripheral blood, taken in a trial of Ad26.COV2.S vaccine versus placebo. The CDR3 nucleotides are TGTGCCAGCAGCCCCGGGACAGTGAACACTGAAGCTTTCTTT. Translation: CASSPGTVNTEAFF.